This T cell receptor beta chain appears in the sequencing data of a study of post-analysis software for immune sequencing data. Study-wide results and limits: Strong co-clustering by F measure linked samples that shared a preparation batch.

Unique molecular identifiers were built into the TCR beta cDNA libraries. From the PCR reads, TCRdb called clonotypes with MiXCR, one entry per CDR3 protein. The sample lists about 200,000 distinct CDR3 sequences, over 25% seen once, with approximately 3.6% in the top ten. About this clonotype itself: The antigen remains undetermined.

Material for sequencing was blood. The origin of this receptor is a girl between 2 and 17 years old with multiple sclerosis.

This CDR3 is CASSFRGTSGKETQYF. Written as DNA, the CDR3 is TGTGCCAGCAGCTTCCGAGGGACTAGCGGTAAAGAGACCCAGTACTTC. The V and J genes are TRBV7-2 and TRBJ2-5, with 11 bases that match TRBD2. The CDR3 runs 16 residues. Trimming at V came to 3 bases and at J to 3 bases, leaving 6 bases not matched to a gene. Germline assignment: CDR1 SGHTA and CDR2 FQGNSA.